This is a list of T cell receptor beta chains from one sample in a study of blood T cell repertoires in COVID-19. TCRdb's table, derived via immunoSEQ multiplex PCR, lists solely in-frame clones and lacks some. The sample contains about 180,000 clones, roughly 85% of which appear only once. The sequenced sample consisted of peripheral blood. These receptors all come from a woman in her seventies with acute or convalescent COVID-19. Both conserved end residues are part of each CDR3. The order of the fields is D gene, J gene, V gene, CDR3 length, clone size, CDR3 protein, CDR3 DNA. D genes are given only for firm matches. Some rows have no size entry. The others give once, few or many, or a class for an expanded clone.

TRBD2,TRBJ2-7,TRBV5-1,14,-,CASGRGRGSYEQYF,TGCGCCAGCGGACGCGGGAGAGGGTCCTACGAGCAGTACTTC
TRBD1,TRBJ2-1,TRBV3-1/TRBV3-2,14,-,CASSHPTGGNEQFF,TGTGCCAGCAGCCACCCGACAGGGGGCAATGAGCAGTTCTTC
-,TRBJ1-3,TRBV19,15,-,CASSETGSLRNTIYF,TGTGCCAGTAGCGAAACAGGGTCGCTGAGAAACACCATATATTTT
-,TRBJ2-7,TRBV7-9,14,once,CASSLGGLSYEQYF,TGTGCCAGCAGCTTAGGCGGGCTGTCCTACGAGCAGTACTTC
-,TRBJ1-5,TRBV18,15,-,CASSRESGNNQPQHF,TGTGCCAGCTCACGAGAGTCGGGGAACAATCAGCCCCAGCATTTT
TRBD2,TRBJ2-1,TRBV6-6,15,-,CASSLVREGGNEQFF,TGTGCCAGCAGTTTAGTACGGGAGGGGGGCAATGAGCAGTTCTTC
-,TRBJ1-4,TRBV2,13,few,CASRVLRDEKLFF,TGTGCCAGCAGGGTGTTGAGGGATGAAAAACTGTTTTTT
TRBD2,TRBJ2-2,TRBV19,18,-,CASSIRGGGTGNTGELFF,TGTGCCAGTAGTATACGGGGGGGCGGTACCGGGAACACCGGGGAGCTGTTTTTT
TRBD1,TRBJ2-2,TRBV19,13,-,CASRDRGTGELFF,TGTGCCAGCCGGGACAGGGGCACCGGGGAGCTGTTTTTT
TRBD2,TRBJ2-2,TRBV27,16,-,CASRRVAGDWTGELFF,TGTGCCAGCAGGAGGGTAGCGGGAGATTGGACCGGGGAGCTGTTTTTT
TRBD2,TRBJ2-5,TRBV30,13,-,CAWSGLALKTQYF,TGTGCCTGGAGCGGACTAGCTTTAAAGACCCAGTACTTC